This passage covers 15 T cell receptor beta chains from one sample sequenced in a study of control samples from healthy donors and cancer patients. Using immunoSEQ multiplex PCR, the repertoire was profiled, and TCRdb retains in-frame clones only, with some absent. Among approximately 100,000 clones, about 89% were seen once, and the ten largest hold over 20%. The sample was blood. These receptors were collected from a man in his thirties or forties in good health.

This sequence joins TRBV19 and TRBJ2-1; tentatively, D is TRBD2 (5 bases). The V gene lost 9 bases and the J gene lost 4 bases, with 10 bases spanning the gap. Germline V gene data show CDR1 as LNHDA and CDR2 as SQIVND (reference sequence). The CDR3 is 12 residues long. CDR3 DNA: TGTGCCAGCCGGGAAGGATACAATGAGCAGTTCTTC. Translation gives CASREGYNEQFF.

V gene TRBV7-8 combines with J gene TRBJ2-2, with 10 bases aligning to TRBD2. Per germline, CDR1 SGHVS and CDR2 FQNEAQ. The trim removed 4 bases at V and 5 bases at J, leaving 10 bases unmatched. The CDR3 spans 17 residues. DNA of the CDR3: TGTGCCAGCAGCTCCCGACTAGCGGGTAGAAGGACCGGGGAGCTGTTTTTT. Encoded protein: CASSSRLAGRRTGELFF.

The chain has TRBV6-5 and TRBJ1-2; D gene unclear. CDR3 size: 16 residues. Germline values: CDR1 MNHEY, CDR2 SVGAGI. Trimming removed 0 bases at V and 6 bases at J, with 17 bases between. As DNA, the CDR3 is TGTGCCAGCAGTTACTCGTTGAACAACCAAAGGCATGGCTACACCTTC. Translation gives CASSYSLNNQRHGYTF.

This clone was detected only once. The J gene is TRBJ1-2, the V gene TRBV7-3, with 8 bases identical to TRBD1. Germline assignment: CDR1 SGHTA and CDR2 FQGTGA. Trimming took 2 bases from V and 4 from J; bases not matched to a gene: 0. The CDR3 loop spans 13 amino acids. The CDR3 bases are TGTGCCAGCAGCTTAGACAGGGGCTATGGCTACACCTTC. Protein product: CASSLDRGYGYTF.

The rearrangement uses TRBV10-2 and TRBJ1-3, with D perhaps TRBD1 (6 bases). The germline gives CDR1 WSHSY, CDR2 SAAADI. Trimming pared 6 bases from V and 1 base from J, leaving 10 bases between. This CDR3 region has 14 residues. CDR3 DNA sequence: TGCGCCAGCAGAGCAACAGGGTCTGGAAACACCATATATTTT. It translates to CASRATGSGNTIYF.

The V gene is TRBV7-3, the J gene TRBJ1-1; D not resolved. This CDR3 region has 13 residues. Germline CDR1 SGHTA, CDR2 FQGTGA. V lost 5 bases and J lost 6, with 13 bases in between. The CDR3 DNA follows: TGTGCCAGCAGCCCAACCGGGGTCCCTGAAGCTTTCTTT. Encoded protein: CASSPTGVPEAFF.

The chain uses TRBV5-1 and TRBJ1-6, with no clear D. The V and J ends lost 0 bases and 9 bases respectively, with 13 bases between them. The CDR3 covers 15 residues. Germline CDR1 SGHRS, CDR2 YFSETQ. CDR3: CASSLAVGGGSPLHF. CDR3 DNA: TGCGCCAGCAGCTTGGCCGTTGGAGGAGGTTCACCCCTCCACTTT.

V gene TRBV19 combines with J gene TRBJ1-2; no clear D gene. The CDR3 sequence is 13 residues long. Per the germline V gene, CDR1 is LNHDA and CDR2 is SQIVND (reference sequence). The ends were cut back, 5 bases at V and 2 bases at J, with 9 bases in the middle. CDR3: CASSPATNYGYTF. The CDR3 nucleotides read TGTGCCAGTAGTCCGGCGACAAACTATGGCTACACCTTC.

The chain has TRBV6-5 and TRBJ1-1; D is perhaps TRBD1 (5 bases). This CDR3 region has 15 residues. V lost 1 base and J 1 base, leaving 10 bases between the germline ends. Germline-derived CDR1 and CDR2 are MNHEY and SVGAGI. CDR3 region: CASSYLGGRNTEAFF. The CDR3 DNA follows: TGTGCCAGCAGTTACTTGGGGGGGAGGAACACTGAAGCTTTCTTT.

The J gene is TRBJ1-2, the V gene TRBV5-1; no clear D gene. Trimming removed 0 bases from V and 2 bases from J, with 11 bases in between. Germline values: CDR1 SGHRS, CDR2 YFSETQ. The CDR3 has 15 amino acids. The CDR3 coding sequence is TGCGCCAGCAGCTTGGGGGCTATAACGAACTATGGCTACACCTTC. Amino acid sequence: CASSLGAITNYGYTF.

This clone was seen once. This chain connects TRBV4-2 to TRBJ1-1; the D gene is possibly TRBD1 (5 bases). Germline-derived CDR1 and CDR2 are LGHNA and YNFKEQ. Trimming took 0 bases from V and 10 from J, leaving 15 bases between them. The CDR3 consists of 14 residues. The CDR3 sequence: CASSQDGRDRGAFF. DNA of the CDR3: TGTGCCAGCAGCCAAGATGGCAGGGACCGAGGAGCTTTCTTT.

The V and J genes are TRBV2 and TRBJ2-1; 7 positions match TRBD2. CDR3 size: 11 residues. Per germline, CDR1 SNHLY and CDR2 FYNNEI. J lost 10 bases, V lost 6 bases, and 3 bases had no gene match. In nucleotides, the CDR3 is TGTGCCAGCAGAGATAGCGGGGAGCAGTTCTTC. Translation: CASRDSGEQFF.

This chain connects TRBV29-1 to TRBJ2-7; 7 bases fit TRBD1. Germline lookup yields CDR1 SQVTM and CDR2 ANQGSEA. V dropped 1 base and J dropped 1; count of bases not matched to a gene: 13. There are 17 residues in the CDR3. The CDR3 reads CSVEAPGPGQVSYEQYF. The CDR3 DNA reads as TGCAGCGTTGAAGCCCCCGGCCCTGGACAGGTTTCCTACGAGCAGTACTTC.

This chain uses TRBV24-1 with TRBJ2-7; 7 nucleotides agree with TRBD2. V lost 12 bases, J lost 6 bases, and 10 bases stayed unmatched. The length of the CDR3 is 12 residues. Germline CDR1 is KGHDR and CDR2 is SFDVKD. The CDR3 here is CASRRTGGEQYV. The CDR3 DNA reads TGTGCCTCCCGCCGGACGGGAGGCGAGCAGTACGTC.

This CDR3 reads CASSQRTSWETQYF. CDR3 DNA: TGCGCCAGCAGTCAACGGACTAGTTGGGAGACCCAGTACTTC. V usage is TRBV23-1 and J usage is TRBJ2-5; TRBD2 aligns across 7 bases. TRBV23-1 is an ORF for which the function is uncertain. V was clipped by 2 bases and J by 5 bases; unmatched bases: 5. This CDR3 spans 14 amino acids.